Following are 15 T cell receptor beta chains from one sample sequenced in a study of preoperative IRX-2 immunotherapy in early breast cancer. Measured with immunoSEQ multiplex PCR; TCRdb has only the in-frame clones, and not every one. The table shows some 99,000 clones, with roughly 85% occurring only once. The treatment: preoperative locoregional IRX-2 cytokine immunotherapy. The sequenced sample was tumor tissue, obtained after IRX-2 immunotherapy. The receptor source for this set is a human donor with breast cancer.

The chain carries TRBV19 and TRBJ2-7; D unclear. The CDR3 is 15 amino acids. The germline gives CDR1 LNHDA, CDR2 SQIVND (reference sequence). V shed 4 bases and J shed 2 bases, with 15 bases lying between them. The CDR3 region has the DNA TGTGCCAGTAGTACTCTTGGAGCCCTTACCTACGAGCAGTACTTC. Protein sequence: CASSTLGALTYEQYF. Full variable domain (remainder filled in from reference TRBV19 and TRBJ2-7): DGGITQSPKYLFRKEGQNVTLSCEQNLNHDAMYWYRQDPGQGLRLIYYSQIVNDFQKGDIAEGYSVSREKKESFPLTVTSAQKNPTAFYLCASSTLGALTYEQYFGPGTRLTVT.

The V and J genes are TRBV28 and TRBJ1-1; TRBD1 might be the D (5 bases). The ends were cut back, 5 bases at V and 7 bases at J, with 11 bases in the middle. The CDR3 extends over 12 amino acids. The germline gives CDR1 MDHEN, CDR2 SYDVKM. The CDR3 protein is CASSPQGFEAFF. CDR3 bases: TGTGCCAGCAGTCCTCAGGGCTTTGAAGCTTTCTTT.

V gene TRBV11-3 combines with J gene TRBJ2-5, with TRBD1 as a possible D gene (6 bases). This CDR3 has 16 residues. V shed 2 bases and J shed 4 bases, with 17 bases lying between them. Germline V gene data show CDR1 as SGHNT and CDR2 as YENEEA. DNA of the CDR3: TGTGCCAGCAGCTTACAGGCAGGGGCGCAATTAGAGACCCAGTACTTC. Its translation is CASSLQAGAQLETQYF.

The J gene is TRBJ2-3, the V gene TRBV7-5; TRBD2 is the table's D call, not checked against the DNA. TRBV7-5 is given as a pseudogene. This CDR3 is 14 amino acids long. CDR3 sequence: CASSPRGGADTQYF. The CDR3 DNA follows: TGTGCCAGCAGCCCTCGCGGGGGGGCAGATACGCAGTATTTT.

Of note for this clone: A read error may produce the germline difference seen at one junction end. The rearrangement uses TRBV5-1 and TRBJ2-1, with 7 bases fitting TRBD2. Looked up from germline, CDR1 is SGHRS and CDR2 is YFSETQ. The CDR3 length is 14 residues. The CDR3 here is CASSLISGVNEQFF. In nucleotides, the CDR3 is TGCGCCAGCAGCTTGATAAGCGGGGTCAATGAGCAATTCTTC.

This chain uses TRBV19 with TRBJ1-1; 7 bases map to TRBD1. CDR3 length equals 15 residues. The germline V gene has CDR1 LNHDA and CDR2 SQIVND (reference sequence). Losses at the gene ends were 7 bases for V and 1 base for J; bases not matched to a gene: 9. CDR3 protein: CASKGRQGPNTEAFF. The CDR3 DNA follows: TGTGCCAGTAAGGGGAGACAGGGTCCGAACACTGAAGCTTTCTTT.

The CDR3 region has the DNA TGTGCCTGGAGTGCCAGGGGCTCGGCTTTCTTT. Translated: CAWSARGSAFF. The chain carries TRBV30 and TRBJ1-1; D may be TRBD1 (6 bases). The germline gives CDR1 GTSNPN, CDR2 SVGIG (reference sequence). The CDR3 is 11 amino acids. The V end was cut by 1 base, the J end by 11 bases, with 11 bases between.

The rearrangement joins TRBV7-7 to TRBJ2-7; maybe TRBD1 (7 bases). Looked up from germline, CDR1 is SSHAT and CDR2 is FNYEAQ (reference sequence). This CDR3 is built from 14 residues. Trimming took off 5 bases at V and 7 bases at J, with 18 bases between the two ends. The CDR3: CASSVSAGGMEQYF. The CDR3 DNA follows: TGTGCCAGCAGCGTTTCAGCAGGGGGGATGGAGCAGTACTTC.

The genes are TRBV6-8 and TRBJ1-4; D is unresolved. V lost 10 bases to trimming and J lost 8 bases, with 14 bases between them. CDR3 length: 12 amino acids. Germline values: CDR1 MNHGY, CDR2 SAAAGT. The CDR3 coding sequence is TGTGCCACAATCGGACTAGGAGAAAAACTGTTTTTT. As protein: CATIGLGEKLFF.

This chain links TRBV11-3 with TRBJ2-5; TRBD1 matches at 8 bases. This CDR3 is 15 amino acids long. Germline V gives CDR1 SGHNT, CDR2 YENEEA. With 1 base clipped from V and 4 bases from J, the junction kept 5 bases outside the gene matches. CDR3 DNA: TGTGCCAGCAGCTTAGTTGGACAGGGACGAGAGACCCAGTACTTC. It is translated as CASSLVGQGRETQYF.

This chain links TRBV6-8 with TRBJ1-1; D is undetermined. The CDR3 extends over 15 amino acids. Per the germline V gene, CDR1 is MNHGY and CDR2 is SAAAGT. V dropped 0 bases and J dropped 2 bases, with 10 bases sitting between them. The CDR3 region is CASSYSSVPNTEAFF. The CDR3 nucleotides are TGTGCCAGCAGTTACTCGAGTGTGCCCAACACTGAAGCTTTCTTT.

This sequence joins TRBV19 and TRBJ1-2; 7 positions agree with TRBD1. Germline lookup yields CDR1 LNHDA and CDR2 SQIVND (reference sequence). The CDR3 is 13 residues long. J lost 7 bases, V lost 3 bases, and 5 bases had no gene match. CDR3 sequence reads: CASSIDRVGGYTF. The CDR3 DNA is TGTGCCAGTAGTATCGACAGGGTGGGTGGCTACACCTTC.

The table lists this clone with a count of one. The chain recombines TRBV19 with TRBJ1-5, with D unclear. Per the germline V gene, CDR1 is LNHDA and CDR2 is SQIVND (reference sequence). This CDR3 region has 18 residues. V was pared by 10 bases and J by 1 base, with 26 bases between. The DNA for the CDR3 is TGTGCCAATGGTGGGCTCTCGGTGGCCCTTGAGAGCAATCAGCCCCAGCATTTT. Amino acids: CANGGLSVALESNQPQHF.

The chain is built from TRBV18 and TRBJ1-1, with 7 positions matching TRBD1. Germline CDR1 KGHSH, CDR2 LQKENI. The trim removed 8 bases at V and 2 bases at J, leaving 5 bases unmatched. The CDR3 spans 13 residues. The CDR3 DNA is TGTGCCAGCACGACAGGGCCTAACACTGAAGCTTTCTTT. It encodes CASTTGPNTEAFF.

The V call is TRBV6-8, the J call TRBJ1-2; D perhaps matches TRBD1 (5 bases). CDR1 and CDR2 from the germline V gene are MNHGY and SAAAGT. CDR3 size: 12 residues. V shed 10 bases and J shed 7 bases, with 16 bases lying between them. CDR3 DNA: TGTGCCACCCGGGGGGGATTAGGTGGCTACACCTTC. Protein sequence: CATRGGLGGYTF.